Listed here is a single TCR beta chain. This CDR3 spans 15 amino acids. The germline V gene has CDR1 MNHEY and CDR2 SVGAGI. Trimming pared 8 bases from V and 1 base from J, leaving 16 bases between. Allocation to cohorts depended on clinical history reported by the participants. The source of the sample is a study of blood T cell repertoires in COVID-19. In the original processing: Cell counts per sample came from amplifying reference gene primers. Produced via immunoSEQ multiplex PCR; TCRdb's table is partial and in-frame only. V, J and clone size are taken as reported in that table, and D and trimming were inferred from the DNA itself. The sample has about 410,000 clones; about nine tenths are singletons.

This sequence was found in a woman in her 30s who had recovered from COVID-19. Sequenced material: PBMCs or T cells enriched from blood (not recorded which). This sequence joins TRBV6-5 and TRBJ2-3; TRBD2 might be the D (6 bases). The CDR3 sequence is CASLIRRGGTDTQYF. Here the CDR3 DNA reads TGTGCCAGCCTCATCAGGCGGGGAGGCACAGATACGCAGTATTTT.